This T cell receptor (beta chain) was recorded in a study of blood T cell repertoires in COVID-19. Study details: The United States, Italy and Spain provided the acute and convalescent COVID-19 samples. T cells, B-cell-depleted T cells, or PBMCs supplied cDNA or gDNA.

Under the authors' procedure: Amplification with reference gene primers provided the estimates of nucleated cell counts. Assay: immunoSEQ multiplex PCR; the TCRdb copy retains only in-frame clones and omits some. V and J calls and clone size follow that table, whereas D and trimming were derived from the DNA. The table shows some 21,000 clones, with 80% to 85% occurring only once. CDR1 MNHEY and CDR2 SVGAGI come from the germline V gene. J was trimmed by 5 bases and V by 2 bases; bases with no gene match: 3. This CDR3 has 14 residues. What was sequenced was peripheral blood. This sequence originates from a man between 35 and 55 years old with acute or convalescent COVID-19. The rearrangement uses TRBV6-5 and TRBJ2-5; 9 bases align to TRBD2. The chain's CDR3 is CASSYGGREETQYF. The CDR3 DNA reads TGTGCCAGCAGTTACGGCGGGAGGGAGGAGACCCAGTACTTC.